These 24 T cell receptor beta chains came from one sample sequenced in a study of cytomegalovirus exposure and HLA in healthy donors. In the PCR, 60 Vbeta and 13 Jbeta primers were used. Assay used: immunoSEQ multiplex PCR; TCRdb lists only in-frame clones, some missing. The sample has 50,000 to 60,000 clones, about three quarters seen once; the top ten hold approximately 2.7%. Sequencing input: PBMCs. The origin of the receptors is a man aged 18 to 30 in good health and CMV-seronegative.

Only one count was recorded for this clone. V is TRBV6-5 and J is TRBJ2-7; 8 bases map to TRBD1. The trim removed 7 bases at V and 5 bases at J, leaving 10 bases unmatched. The CDR3 sequence is 14 residues long. The germline V gene encodes CDR1 MNHEY and CDR2 SVGAGI. The CDR3 DNA is TGTGCCAGCACCATAATCCAGGGGGCCCACGAGCAGTACTTC. Translated, it gives CASTIIQGAHEQYF.

The CDR3 nucleotides read TGTGCCAGCAGTGGGGAGGGAGGGGGGGCAGATACGCAGTATTTT. Protein product: CASSGEGGGADTQYF. This chain connects TRBV2 to TRBJ2-3; a possible D gene is TRBD2 (7 bases). V was shortened by 4 bases and J by 4 bases, with 15 bases between the two germline ends. Germline loops: CDR1 SNHLY, CDR2 FYNNEI. The CDR3 totals 15 residues. The full variable domain, completed using reference TRBV2 and TRBJ2-3, is EPEVTQTPSHQVTQMGQEVILRCVPISNHLYFYWYRQILGQKVEFLVSFYNNEISEKSEIFDDQFSVERPDGSNFTLKIRSTKLEDSAMYFCASSGEGGGADTQYFGPGTRLTVL.

The rearrangement uses TRBV4-3 and TRBJ1-1; D is possibly TRBD1 (6 bases). Germline V gives CDR1 LGHNA, CDR2 YSLEER. V shed 1 base and J shed 6 bases, with 15 bases lying between them. This CDR3 is built from 15 residues. The CDR3 region has the DNA TGCGCCAGCAGCCAAGGGAACAGGGATTGGCCTGAAGCTTTCTTT. Translating it yields CASSQGNRDWPEAFF.

V usage is TRBV5-4 and J usage is TRBJ2-3; 8 bases line up with TRBD2. From germline, CDR1 is SGHNT and CDR2 YYREEE (reference sequence). The CDR3 covers 16 residues. Trimming took 4 bases from V and 2 from J; bases not matched to a gene: 9. CDR3 protein: CASSPGLARDTDTQYF. In DNA form, the CDR3 reads TGTGCCAGCAGCCCCGGACTAGCTCGGGACACAGATACGCAGTATTTT. Supplemented by reference TRBV5-4 and TRBJ2-3, the full variable domain reads ETGVTQSPTHLIKTRGQQVTLRCSSQSGHNTVSWYQQALGQGPQFIFQYYREEENGRGNFPPRFSGLQFPNYSSELNVNALELDDSALYLCASSPGLARDTDTQYFGPGTRLTVL.

This sequence joins TRBV29-1 and TRBJ2-5, with 7 nucleotides matching TRBD2. The CDR3 extends over 15 amino acids. V lost 4 bases and J lost 5; bases outside the gene matches: 13. Germline lookup yields CDR1 SQVTM and CDR2 ANQGSEA. The CDR3 spells CSVVGGGGFGETQYF. The CDR3 DNA reads TGCAGCGTTGTGGGGGGGGGAGGGTTCGGGGAGACCCAGTACTTC.

V is TRBV6-5 and J is TRBJ1-5, with D tentatively TRBD1 (5 bases). The CDR3 length is 14 residues. V lost 0 bases, J lost 7 bases, and 10 bases lay in between. CDR1 and CDR2 from the germline V gene are MNHEY and SVGAGI. The CDR3 DNA is TGTGCCAGCAGTTACTCGAGACGGGGGCAGCCCCAGCATTTT. Translating it yields CASSYSRRGQPQHF.

The chain couples TRBV7-2 to TRBJ1-1, with a weak D call TRBD1 (6 bases). V lost 1 base and J 6 bases, leaving 18 bases between the germline ends. This CDR3 comprises 16 residues. CDR1 and CDR2 (germline): SGHTA, FQGNSA. The CDR3 region is CASSLVTGTVLAEAFF. The DNA of the CDR3 is TGTGCCAGCAGCTTAGTAACAGGGACGGTTCTCGCTGAAGCTTTCTTT.

The chain employs TRBV6-5 and TRBJ2-4; 7 bases fit TRBD2. The CDR3 consists of 13 residues. The germline CDR1 and CDR2 sequences are MNHEY and SVGAGI. V shed 4 bases and J 7 bases; nucleotides not matched to a gene: 4. This CDR3 is CASSWGGDNIQYF. CDR3 nucleotides: TGTGCCAGCAGTTGGGGGGGGGACAACATTCAGTACTTC.

The gene calls are TRBV29-1 and TRBJ2-7; 8 bases are shared with TRBD1. Germline assignment: CDR1 SQVTM and CDR2 ANQGSEA. This CDR3 is 14 amino acids long. V lost 4 bases to trimming and J lost 6 bases; unmatched junction nucleotides: 11. The CDR3 region is CSVATGTGFPEQYF. DNA of the CDR3: TGCAGCGTTGCCACCGGGACAGGTTTTCCCGAGCAGTACTTC.

The V and J genes are TRBV6-6 and TRBJ2-7; D remains ambiguous. V was trimmed by 0 bases and J by 2 bases, leaving 11 bases between them. Per germline, CDR1 MNHNY and CDR2 SVGAGI (reference sequence). CDR3 size: 15 residues. The CDR3 reads CASSYSQVMAYEQYF. The CDR3, as DNA: TGTGCCAGCAGTTACTCCCAGGTCATGGCCTACGAGCAGTACTTC.

The table lists this clone with a count of one. The gene calls are TRBV28 and TRBJ2-7; 9 bases match TRBD1. Trimming took 4 bases from V and 3 from J; bases not matched to a gene: 4. Looked up from germline, CDR1 is MDHEN and CDR2 is SYDVKM. The CDR3 contains 14 residues. CDR3 in DNA: TGTGCCAGCAGTTCCCCGGGACAGGGCTACGAGCAGTACTTC. As protein: CASSSPGQGYEQYF.

The V and J genes are TRBV9 and TRBJ2-7, with 7 bases that match TRBD1. Germline CDR1 SGDLS, CDR2 YYNGEE. After removal of 3 bases from V and 2 bases from J, the junction contained 2 bases not matched to a gene. The CDR3 length is 13 residues. The CDR3 is CASSGQGAYEQYF. The CDR3 DNA follows: TGTGCCAGCAGCGGCCAGGGGGCCTACGAGCAGTACTTC.

The chain has TRBV28 and TRBJ2-7; TRBD1 aligns across 7 bases. Per the germline V gene, CDR1 is MDHEN and CDR2 is SYDVKM. The length of the CDR3 is 15 residues. V lost 5 bases to trimming and J lost 5 bases; unmatched junction nucleotides: 12. The CDR3 protein is CASSGQAWDLHEQYF. The CDR3, as DNA: TGTGCCAGCAGTGGACAGGCCTGGGATCTACACGAGCAGTACTTC.

The chain carries TRBV7-2 and TRBJ1-1; D gene ambiguous. Trimming pared 0 bases from V and 0 bases from J, leaving 11 bases between. The CDR3 totals 16 residues. CDR1 and CDR2 from the germline V gene are SGHTA and FQGNSA. This chain's CDR3 is CASSLAVAQMNTEAFF. The CDR3, as DNA: TGTGCCAGCAGCTTAGCGGTGGCACAGATGAACACTGAAGCTTTCTTT.

The chain recombines TRBV2 with TRBJ2-5; D is unresolved. Looked up from germline, CDR1 is SNHLY and CDR2 is FYNNEI. V was cut by 7 bases and J by 5 bases, with 8 bases left in between. This CDR3 contains 11 residues. The CDR3 coding sequence is TGTGCCAGCAACTCTCTGGAGACCCAGTACTTC. Amino acids: CASNSLETQYF.

The chain carries TRBV4-3 and TRBJ1-1; 10 nucleotides align to TRBD1. Per germline, CDR1 LGHNA and CDR2 YSLEER. The CDR3 extends over 16 amino acids. V lost 4 bases, J lost 1 base, and 6 bases stayed unmatched. CDR3 bases: TGCGCCAGCAGCCCGGGGACAGGGGTTGGGAACACTGAAGCTTTCTTT. Amino acid sequence: CASSPGTGVGNTEAFF.

The chain is built from TRBV4-1 and TRBJ2-3, with TRBD2 identical over 9 bases. Trimming removed 1 base from V and 4 bases from J; junction bases left unmatched: 3. Germline V gene data show CDR1 as MGHRA and CDR2 as YSYEKL. The CDR3 sequence is 15 residues long. CDR3 sequence reads: CASSQVVAGADTQYF. CDR3 bases: TGCGCCAGCAGCCAAGTCGTAGCGGGAGCAGATACGCAGTATTTT.

This chain links TRBV30 with TRBJ2-2; 7 bases match TRBD2. The germline CDR1 and CDR2 sequences are GTSNPN and SVGIG (reference sequence). Germline trimming cut 3 bases from V and 6 bases from J; bases unmatched to any gene: 4. The CDR3 contains 13 residues. CDR3 sequence: CAWSPGGSGELFF. The CDR3 DNA reads TGTGCCTGGAGCCCGGGGGGATCCGGGGAGCTGTTTTTT.

J is TRBJ2-7 and V is TRBV6-6; a possible D gene is TRBD2 (6 bases). The CDR3 runs to 12 residues. Trimming pared 7 bases from V and 6 bases from J, leaving 13 bases between. The V gene's germline CDR1 is MNHNY and CDR2 SVGAGI (reference sequence). The CDR3 DNA is TGTGCCAGCACCAACGGAGGGTTCGAGCAGTACTTC. Translation: CASTNGGFEQYF.

The chain employs TRBV30 and TRBJ1-6, with 7 nucleotides matching TRBD1. The CDR3 consists of 12 residues. Trimming at V came to 3 bases and at J to 8 bases, leaving 1 base not matched to a gene. Germline assignment: CDR1 GTSNPN and CDR2 SVGIG (reference sequence). The CDR3 region is CAWRQGYSPLHF. CDR3 bases: TGTGCCTGGAGACAGGGGTATTCACCCCTCCACTTT.

Written as DNA, the CDR3 is TGTGCCAGCGACCGGGACATTGACTATGGCTACACCTTC. Protein: CASDRDIDYGYTF. The chain employs TRBV2 and TRBJ1-2; TRBD1 might be the D (6 bases). Germline lookup yields CDR1 SNHLY and CDR2 FYNNEI. This CDR3 comprises 13 residues. V was trimmed by 8 bases and J by 3 bases, leaving 13 bases between them.

The V call is TRBV5-4, the J call TRBJ2-1; D perhaps matches TRBD2 (6 bases). Germline-derived CDR1 and CDR2 are SGHNT and YYREEE (reference sequence). Deletions cut 0 bases from V and 7 bases from J, with 26 bases between. This CDR3 region has 19 residues. Written as DNA, the CDR3 is TGTGCCAGCAGCTTGGATGTCTTTCGGGACTCGCTAACAGCTAATGAGCAGTTCTTC. Its protein is CASSLDVFRDSLTANEQFF.

V is TRBV2 and J is TRBJ1-4; D remains unclear. Trimming removed 3 bases at V and 8 bases at J, with 13 bases between. The CDR3 covers 14 residues. The germline gives CDR1 SNHLY, CDR2 FYNNEI. The CDR3: CASSEIVAQEKLFF. The DNA of the CDR3 is TGTGCCAGCAGTGAGATTGTGGCTCAGGAAAAACTGTTTTTT.

This clone has just one count. V gene TRBV14 combines with J gene TRBJ2-1, with 9 positions matching TRBD1. This CDR3 spans 17 amino acids. J was trimmed by 7 bases and V by 1 base; bases with no gene match: 11. Germline values: CDR1 SGHDN, CDR2 FVKESK. The CDR3 spells CASSQGSLRDRANEQFF. For the CDR3, the DNA is TGTGCCAGCAGCCAAGGGTCTCTCCGGGACAGGGCTAATGAGCAGTTCTTC.